The 3 T cell receptor beta chains presented below share a single source sample, sequenced in a study of neurological immune-mediated disorders. TCRdb redid the calling of the 5' RACE reads with MiXCR, one entry per CDR3 protein. The repertoire has tens of thousands of distinct CDR3 sequences, 4.8% of them found once; the top ten carry 8.5% to 10%. Input material: CD4+ T cells from blood. The receptors originated from a man aged 18-30 years in good health.

This clonotype has a count of ten or more. This chain links TRBV7-9 with TRBJ1-1, with D perhaps matching TRBD1 (5 bases). Trimming took 3 bases from V and 7 from J, leaving 12 bases between them. Looked up from germline, CDR1 is SEHNR and CDR2 is FQNEAQ (reference sequence). This CDR3 comprises 13 residues. DNA of the CDR3: TGTGCCAGCAGCTTCGGGACCCCTATTGAAGCTTTCTTT. It is translated as CASSFGTPIEAFF.

This clonotype was seen many times. This chain connects TRBV7-2 to TRBJ2-2; TRBD2 agrees at 9 bases. The ends lost 5 bases at V and 4 bases at J; junction bases unmatched: 11. Germline V CDR1 and CDR2: SGHTA, FQGNSA. CDR3 length: 17 amino acids. The CDR3 is CASSPRGSGGSTGELFF. In nucleotides, the CDR3 is TGTGCCAGCAGCCCCAGGGGTAGCGGGGGTAGCACCGGGGAGCTGTTTTTT.

This clonotype was counted many times. This rearrangement joins TRBV28 to TRBJ2-7; no firm D call. V lost 8 bases and J lost 6, with 17 bases in between. Germline V lookup: CDR1 MDHEN, CDR2 SYDVKM. This CDR3 comprises 13 residues. CDR3 sequence: CASSVGVVGEQYF. Written as DNA, the CDR3 is TGTGCCAGCTCGGTAGGTGTAGTCGGCGAGCAGTACTTC.